A selection of T cell receptor beta chains follows, all from one sample in a study of T cell repertoires in cytomegalovirus infection. TCRdb re-called the reads through MiXCR, storing one row per CDR3 protein. This sample has around 740,000 distinct CDR3 sequences, with approximately 34% found just once. Sequencing was carried out using PBMCs. These receptors came from a human donor in good health (CMV status not recorded). Some clones in this sample may be carry-over from other donors' samples. Both conserved end residues are part of each CDR3. D genes are given only for firm matches. For some rows the clone size is stated as once, few or many, or as a class when expanded; others skip it.

NA	TRBV7-2	many	15	TRBJ2-3	CASSGRSLGADTQYF	TGTGCCAGCAGCGGTCGTTCGCTTGGGGCAGATACGCAGTATTTT
NA	TRBV7-9	NA	13	TRBJ1-1	CASSLQFNTEAFF	TGTGCCAGCAGCCTACAGTTTAACACTGAAGCTTTCTTT
NA	TRBV20-1	NA	14	TRBJ2-1	CSASHLSSYNEQFF	TGCAGTGCTTCACACTTGAGCTCCTACAATGAGCAGTTCTTC
TRBD1	TRBV4-2	NA	14	TRBJ1-6	CASGQGAQNSPLHF	TGTGCCAGCGGACAGGGGGCGCAGAATTCACCCCTCCACTTT
TRBD1	TRBV27	NA	16	TRBJ1-1	CASSPPIDRGSPEAFF	TGTGCCAGCAGTCCTCCGATAGACAGGGGATCGCCTGAAGCTTTCTTT
TRBD2	TRBV14	few	17	TRBJ2-1	CASRPPGLAGVRDEQFF	TGTGCCAGCAGGCCTCCGGGACTAGCGGGAGTCAGGGATGAGCAGTTCTTC
NA	TRBV5-8	NA	11	TRBJ2-3	CASSPSGTQYF	TGTGCCAGCAGCCCAAGCGGTACGCAGTATTTT
NA	TRBV2	few	15	TRBJ1-6	CASSEFMGWNSPLHF	TGTGCCAGCAGTGAATTCATGGGTTGGAATTCACCCCTCCACTTT
TRBD1	TRBV11-2	few	16	TRBJ1-6	CASQSVRTGVNSPLHF	TGTGCCAGCCAAAGCGTCCGAACAGGGGTTAATTCACCCCTCCACTTT
NA	TRBV12-3/TRBV12-4	NA	15	TRBJ1-3	CASTVVGAKGNTIYF	TGTGCCAGCACCGTAGTGGGGGCGAAAGGAAACACCATATATTTT
TRBD2	TRBV12-3/TRBV12-4	NA	13	TRBJ2-3	CASSSGGVNTQYF	TGTGCCAGCAGTTCGGGAGGGGTGAATACGCAGTATTTT
NA	TRBV5-4	many	15	TRBJ2-1	CASSLDQGSYNEQFF	TGTGCCAGCAGCTTGGATCAGGGCTCCTACAATGAGCAGTTCTTC
NA	TRBV6-1	many	16	TRBJ1-2	CASKERGSFSDYGYTF	TGTGCCAGCAAAGAAAGGGGGTCCTTTTCTGACTATGGCTACACCTTC
TRBD1	TRBV7-2	NA	14	TRBJ2-1	CAMSSPTGKEEQFF	TGTGCCATGAGCTCCCCGACAGGGAAGGAGGAGCAGTTCTTC
NA	TRBV11-3	NA	14	TRBJ2-1	CASSLVTGNREQFF	TGTGCCAGCAGCTTAGTAACAGGGAATAGGGAGCAGTTCTTC
TRBD2	TRBV7-6	NA	17	TRBJ2-1	CASSLESGTRFLREQFF	TGTGCCAGCAGCTTAGAATCCGGGACTAGGTTCTTAAGAGAGCAGTTCTTC
NA	TRBV12-3/TRBV12-4	few	12	TRBJ1-1	CASRTRITEAFF	TGTGCCAGCAGGACAAGGATTACTGAAGCTTTCTTT
NA	TRBV12-3/TRBV12-4	NA	12	TRBJ1-1	CASSRDGTEAFF	TGTGCCAGCAGTCGGGACGGCACTGAAGCTTTCTTT
NA	TRBV7-2	NA	13	TRBJ2-7	CAIGQASSYEQYF	TGTGCCATCGGGCAGGCAAGCTCCTACGAGCAGTACTTC
TRBD2	TRBV7-6	NA	15	TRBJ2-7	CASSAQTSAVGKQYF	TGTGCCAGCAGCGCTCAGACTAGCGCGGTCGGCAAGCAGTACTTC
TRBD1	TRBV12-3/TRBV12-4	few	16	TRBJ1-2	CASRGWGSDREDGYTF	TGTGCCAGCAGGGGCTGGGGTTCTGACAGGGAGGATGGCTACACCTTC
NA	TRBV12-3/TRBV12-4	NA	13	TRBJ1-4	CASSFGRLEKLFF	TGTGCCAGCAGTTTCGGCAGATTAGAAAAACTGTTTTTT
NA	TRBV29-1	NA	13	TRBJ2-7	CSVEVEDEYEQYF	TGCAGCGTTGAAGTAGAGGACGAATACGAGCAGTACTTC
NA	TRBV24-1	NA	14	TRBJ2-5	CATSDRDTQETQYF	TGTGCCACCAGTGACCGGGACACCCAAGAGACCCAGTACTTC
NA	TRBV11-3	few	13	TRBJ1-1	CASSLDSSAEAFF	TGTGCCAGCAGCTTAGATTCTTCGGCTGAAGCTTTCTTT
NA	TRBV28	NA	17	TRBJ1-5	CASILGSELYSNQPQHF	TGTGCCAGCATCTTGGGATCAGAACTTTATAGCAATCAGCCCCAGCATTTT
NA	TRBV11-2	NA	17	TRBJ2-5	CASSLFAQGFEGETQYF	TGTGCCAGCAGCTTGTTCGCCCAGGGATTTGAGGGAGAGACCCAGTACTTC
NA	TRBV29-1	NA	17	TRBJ2-1	CSVEGDSFSSSYNEQFF	TGCAGCGTTGAAGGGGACTCCTTTTCAAGTTCCTACAATGAGCAGTTCTTC
NA	TRBV5-3	NA	17	TRBJ2-7	CASSLGLTGFTRYEQYF	TGTGCCAGCAGCTTGGGTTTAACAGGGTTCACTCGGTACGAGCAGTACTTC
TRBD1	TRBV10-3	few	14	TRBJ1-1	CASGQGDSNTEAFF	TGTGCCAGCGGACAGGGTGATTCGAACACTGAAGCTTTCTTT
NA	TRBV27	few	15	TRBJ1-2	CASSPRLQSRGGYTF	TGTGCCAGCAGCCCAAGACTTCAGAGTAGAGGGGGCTACACCTTC
TRBD1	TRBV27	few	15	TRBJ2-5	CASSSGTGTRVTQYF	TGTGCCAGCAGTTCCGGGACAGGGACCCGGGTTACCCAGTACTTC
NA	TRBV28	NA	15	TRBJ2-7	CASSKNRDRAYEQYF	TGTGCCAGCAGTAAAAACCGGGACCGTGCCTACGAGCAGTACTTC
TRBD1	TRBV10-2	few	15	TRBJ2-3	CASSEGGQGTDTQYF	TGCGCCAGCAGTGAGGGGGGACAGGGGACAGATACGCAGTATTTT
NA	TRBV20-1	NA	15	TRBJ2-3	CSAHFVADSTDTQYF	TGCAGTGCTCACTTCGTTGCGGATAGCACAGATACGCAGTATTTT
NA	TRBV7-8	many	12	TRBJ1-2	CASSRDAYGYTF	TGTGCCAGCAGCCGGGACGCTTATGGCTACACCTTC
NA	TRBV6-1	NA	14	TRBJ1-5	CASSERQANQPQHF	TGTGCCAGCAGTGAACGGCAGGCGAATCAGCCCCAGCATTTT
NA	TRBV6-5	many	15	TRBJ1-5	CASSYSDSSNQPQHF	TGTGCCAGCAGTTACTCCGACAGTAGCAATCAGCCCCAGCATTTT
TRBD2	TRBV19	NA	14	TRBJ2-7	CASSRGLVRDEQYF	TGTGCCAGTAGTCGAGGACTAGTGCGGGACGAGCAGTACTTC
TRBD1	TRBV28	few	16	TRBJ2-4	CASSPEGQLAKNIQYF	TGTGCCAGCAGTCCCGAGGGACAGCTAGCCAAAAACATTCAGTACTTC
NA	TRBV28	NA	14	TRBJ1-5	CASSFQQIHQPQHF	TGTGCCAGCAGTTTTCAACAGATACATCAGCCCCAGCATTTT
NA	TRBV6-2/TRBV6-3	few	14	TRBJ1-5	CASSQGPRNQPQHF	TGTGCCAGCAGTCAGGGACCGAGAAATCAGCCCCAGCATTTT
TRBD1	TRBV7-9	few	15	TRBJ1-6	CASSKYQGQGPPLHF	TGTGCCAGCAGCAAATACCAGGGACAGGGCCCACCCCTCCACTTT
NA	TRBV7-8	many	13	TRBJ1-4	CASSFEAPGKLFF	TGTGCCAGCAGCTTTGAGGCGCCCGGGAAACTGTTTTTT
NA	TRBV12-3/TRBV12-4	few	14	TRBJ2-3	CASSFYQGTDTQYF	TGTGCCAGCAGTTTTTACCAGGGAACAGATACGCAGTATTTT
NA	TRBV7-8	many	12	TRBJ2-7	CASSPPSDEQYF	TGTGCCAGCAGCCCCCCTTCGGACGAGCAGTACTTC
NA	TRBV28	NA	13	TRBJ2-5	CAIRHPGGETQYF	TGTGCCATCCGCCACCCAGGAGGGGAGACCCAGTACTTC
NA	TRBV6-1	NA	13	TRBJ2-3	CASTLPGGELQYF	TGTGCCAGCACCCTCCCTGGTGGGGAATTGCAGTATTTT
TRBD1	TRBV28	NA	15	TRBJ1-2	CASSLEGQVVYGYTF	TGTGCCAGCAGTTTGGAAGGACAGGTGGTCTATGGCTACACCTTC
NA	TRBV11-3	NA	17	TRBJ2-4	CASSLTNRWLAKNIQYF	TGTGCCAGCAGCTTAACTAATCGGTGGTTAGCCAAAAACATTCAGTACTTC
NA	TRBV2	NA	15	TRBJ1-6	CASSGVVGSGSPLHF	TGTGCCAGCAGTGGAGTAGTCGGATCAGGTTCACCCCTCCACTTT
NA	TRBV6-8	NA	13	TRBJ2-7	CASAGPVRGEQYF	TGTGCCAGCGCCGGACCGGTAAGGGGCGAGCAGTACTTC
NA	TRBV7-8	many	15	TRBJ1-4	CASSLGRLGNEKLFF	TGTGCCAGCAGCTTAGGACGACTGGGAAATGAAAAACTGTTTTTT
TRBD2	TRBV5-1	NA	17	TRBJ2-3	CASSLATTAGFTDTQYF	TGCGCCAGCAGCTTGGCCACTACAGCGGGGTTCACAGATACGCAGTATTTT
NA	TRBV6-5	few	15	TRBJ1-2	CASSYSKGGSYGYTF	TGTGCCAGCAGTTACTCGAAGGGGGGCAGCTATGGCTACACCTTC
TRBD2	TRBV20-1	few	11	TRBJ2-1	CSARGAGVQFF	TGCAGTGCTAGAGGAGCGGGGGTGCAGTTCTTC
NA	TRBV6-1	many	16	TRBJ2-3	CASRPKGSKGTDTQYF	TGTGCCAGCCGGCCAAAAGGGTCTAAGGGTACAGATACGCAGTATTTT